The rows below give T cell receptor beta chains drawn from one sample of a study of T cell repertoires in cytomegalovirus infection. TCRdb itself ran the reads through MiXCR, one entry per CDR3 protein. This table has 150,000 or so distinct CDR3 sequences, approximately 21% appearing once. No antigen has been assigned to these receptors. The sample was CD8+ T cells from cultured PBMCs, taken from culture after CMV antigen stimulation. These receptors were taken from a human donor in good health (CMV status not recorded). Some clones in this sample may be carry-over from other donors' samples. Both conserved end residues are part of each CDR3. The order of the fields is D gene, CDR3 length, clone size, V gene, J gene, CDR3 protein, CDR3 DNA. A D gene is named only where the DNA matches it firmly. For some rows the clone size is stated as once, few or many, or as a class when expanded; others skip it.

d_call: NA
cdr3_length: 13
clone_size: few
v_call: TRBV12-3/TRBV12-4
j_call: TRBJ1-5
cdr3_aa: CASSPPGSQPQHF
cdr3_nt: TGTGCCAGCAGTCCCCCAGGGAGCCAGCCCCAGCATTTT

d_call: NA
cdr3_length: 17
clone_size: few
v_call: TRBV7-8
j_call: TRBJ2-3
cdr3_aa: CASNLFEGPLSTDTQYF
cdr3_nt: TGTGCCAGCAACCTCTTTGAGGGCCCTCTTAGCACAGATACGCAGTATTTT

d_call: NA
cdr3_length: 19
clone_size: NA
v_call: TRBV7-9
j_call: TRBJ1-2
cdr3_aa: CASSHLVRGAEVPNYGYTF
cdr3_nt: TGTGCCAGCAGCCACCTAGTTCGGGGGGCAGAAGTTCCTAACTATGGCTACACCTTC

d_call: NA
cdr3_length: 16
clone_size: NA
v_call: TRBV7-2
j_call: TRBJ2-7
cdr3_aa: CASSLHHSHLFYEQYF
cdr3_nt: TGTGCCAGCAGCCTACACCACAGCCACTTATTTTACGAGCAGTACTTC

d_call: TRBD2
cdr3_length: 18
clone_size: NA
v_call: TRBV7-3
j_call: TRBJ2-3
cdr3_aa: CASSLTVLAGGHTDTQYF
cdr3_nt: TGTGCCAGCAGCTTAACCGTACTAGCGGGGGGACACACAGATACGCAGTATTTT

d_call: NA
cdr3_length: 15
clone_size: NA
v_call: TRBV11-2
j_call: TRBJ2-1
cdr3_aa: CASSVDKSSYNEQFF
cdr3_nt: TGTGCCAGCAGCGTCGACAAGAGCTCCTACAATGAGCAGTTCTTC

d_call: NA
cdr3_length: 17
clone_size: NA
v_call: TRBV12-3/TRBV12-4
j_call: TRBJ1-3
cdr3_aa: CASSFIPGRLAGNTIYF
cdr3_nt: TGTGCCAGCAGTTTCATCCCCGGACGCTTGGCGGGAAACACCATATATTTT

d_call: NA
cdr3_length: 15
clone_size: NA
v_call: TRBV27
j_call: TRBJ1-4
cdr3_aa: CASSPFSWNNEKLFF
cdr3_nt: TGTGCCAGCAGTCCATTCTCGTGGAATAATGAAAAACTGTTTTTT

d_call: NA
cdr3_length: 13
clone_size: few
v_call: TRBV7-2
j_call: TRBJ1-1
cdr3_aa: CASSLPSPTEAFF
cdr3_nt: TGTGCCAGCAGCCTCCCTTCCCCAACTGAAGCTTTCTTT

d_call: TRBD1
cdr3_length: 17
clone_size: NA
v_call: TRBV28
j_call: TRBJ2-3
cdr3_aa: CASSSRGGTGLEDTQYF
cdr3_nt: TGTGCCAGCAGTTCGAGGGGCGGGACAGGGCTCGAGGATACGCAGTATTTT

d_call: TRBD2
cdr3_length: 18
clone_size: NA
v_call: TRBV7-9
j_call: TRBJ2-1
cdr3_aa: CASSSQRAGGNSGNEQFF
cdr3_nt: TGTGCCAGCAGCTCCCAGAGAGCCGGGGGGAATTCAGGCAATGAGCAGTTCTTC

d_call: NA
cdr3_length: 15
clone_size: NA
v_call: TRBV5-6
j_call: TRBJ2-7
cdr3_aa: CASSFRGRENYEQYF
cdr3_nt: TGTGCCAGCAGCTTCCGGGGGCGCGAGAATTACGAGCAGTACTTC

d_call: NA
cdr3_length: 11
clone_size: NA
v_call: TRBV7-4
j_call: TRBJ1-1
cdr3_aa: CASSLGPGAFF
cdr3_nt: TGTGCCAGCAGCTTAGGCCCGGGGGCTTTCTTT

d_call: NA
cdr3_length: 14
clone_size: NA
v_call: TRBV19
j_call: TRBJ1-5
cdr3_aa: CASSIALIVQPQHF
cdr3_nt: TGTGCCAGTAGTATAGCGCTGATTGTTCAGCCCCAGCATTTT

d_call: NA
cdr3_length: 14
clone_size: NA
v_call: TRBV18
j_call: TRBJ1-2
cdr3_aa: CASSPEGHHHGYTF
cdr3_nt: TGTGCCAGCTCTCCAGAGGGCCACCATCATGGCTACACCTTC

d_call: NA
cdr3_length: 13
clone_size: few
v_call: TRBV7-2
j_call: TRBJ1-3
cdr3_aa: CASSLSTQNTIYF
cdr3_nt: TGTGCCAGCAGCTTAAGTACCCAAAACACCATATATTTT

d_call: NA
cdr3_length: 15
clone_size: NA
v_call: TRBV11-2
j_call: TRBJ1-1
cdr3_aa: CASSQGREINTEAFF
cdr3_nt: TGTGCCAGCAGCCAGGGACGGGAGATAAACACTGAAGCTTTCTTT

d_call: NA
cdr3_length: 14
clone_size: few
v_call: TRBV12-3/TRBV12-4
j_call: TRBJ1-2
cdr3_aa: CASSLGLTRHGYTF
cdr3_nt: TGTGCCAGCAGTTTGGGACTAACAAGGCATGGCTACACCTTC

d_call: NA
cdr3_length: 16
clone_size: few
v_call: TRBV7-8
j_call: TRBJ2-3
cdr3_aa: CASSLKDRLSTDTQYF
cdr3_nt: TGTGCCAGCAGCTTGAAAGACCGGCTTAGCACAGATACGCAGTATTTT

d_call: NA
cdr3_length: 14
clone_size: NA
v_call: TRBV5-1
j_call: TRBJ2-7
cdr3_aa: CASSLADGGYEQYF
cdr3_nt: TGCGCCAGCAGCTTGGCGGACGGTGGCTACGAGCAGTACTTC

d_call: TRBD1
cdr3_length: 15
clone_size: NA
v_call: TRBV11-2
j_call: TRBJ2-7
cdr3_aa: CASSFYSQGSDEQYF
cdr3_nt: TGTGCCAGCAGCTTTTACTCACAGGGGTCGGATGAGCAGTACTTC

d_call: NA
cdr3_length: 15
clone_size: NA
v_call: TRBV6-6
j_call: TRBJ2-7
cdr3_aa: CASSYPGQKTYEQYF
cdr3_nt: TGTGCCAGCAGTTACCCCGGACAGAAAACCTACGAGCAGTACTTC

d_call: NA
cdr3_length: 16
clone_size: NA
v_call: TRBV6-2/TRBV6-3
j_call: TRBJ2-3
cdr3_aa: CASTAVRDRSTDTQYF
cdr3_nt: TGTGCCAGCACCGCTGTCCGGGACCGTAGCACAGATACGCAGTATTTT

d_call: NA
cdr3_length: 15
clone_size: NA
v_call: TRBV6-2/TRBV6-3
j_call: TRBJ2-5
cdr3_aa: CASSALGVSKETQYF
cdr3_nt: TGTGCCAGCAGTGCTCTGGGGGTTTCGAAAGAGACCCAGTACTTC

d_call: TRBD1
cdr3_length: 16
clone_size: NA
v_call: TRBV5-6
j_call: TRBJ2-2
cdr3_aa: CASSLGTGSNTGELFF
cdr3_nt: TGTGCCAGCAGCTTGGGGACAGGATCGAACACCGGGGAGCTGTTTTTT

d_call: TRBD2
cdr3_length: 13
clone_size: few
v_call: TRBV7-2
j_call: TRBJ2-7
cdr3_aa: CASNSGGSYEQYF
cdr3_nt: TGTGCCAGCAACAGCGGGGGGTCGTACGAGCAGTACTTC

d_call: TRBD2
cdr3_length: 12
clone_size: NA
v_call: TRBV11-2
j_call: TRBJ2-1
cdr3_aa: CATSGGYNEQFF
cdr3_nt: TGTGCCACATCGGGGGGGTACAATGAGCAGTTCTTC

d_call: TRBD1
cdr3_length: 17
clone_size: NA
v_call: TRBV5-5
j_call: TRBJ2-5
cdr3_aa: CASSSGWTGGRQETQYF
cdr3_nt: TGTGCCAGCAGCTCCGGGTGGACAGGGGGTAGACAAGAGACCCAGTACTTC

d_call: TRBD1
cdr3_length: 15
clone_size: NA
v_call: TRBV6-6
j_call: TRBJ1-1
cdr3_aa: CASSYQGALNTEAFF
cdr3_nt: TGTGCCAGCAGTTACCAGGGGGCACTGAACACTGAAGCTTTCTTT

d_call: NA
cdr3_length: 13
clone_size: NA
v_call: TRBV4-1
j_call: TRBJ2-2
cdr3_aa: CASSQVYSGELFF
cdr3_nt: TGCGCCAGCAGCCAAGTGTACAGCGGGGAGCTGTTTTTT

d_call: TRBD1
cdr3_length: 14
clone_size: NA
v_call: TRBV2
j_call: TRBJ2-1
cdr3_aa: CASSAGTGLIWQFF
cdr3_nt: TGTGCCAGCAGCGCTGGGACAGGACTTATCTGGCAGTTCTTC

d_call: NA
cdr3_length: 16
clone_size: few
v_call: TRBV15
j_call: TRBJ1-2
cdr3_aa: CATSRVYEGEYSGYTF
cdr3_nt: TGTGCCACCAGCAGGGTTTACGAGGGCGAGTATAGTGGCTACACCTTC

d_call: NA
cdr3_length: 17
clone_size: NA
v_call: TRBV5-1
j_call: TRBJ1-2
cdr3_aa: CASSRYYRDSPNYGYTF
cdr3_nt: TGCGCCAGCAGCCGATATTACCGGGACTCCCCTAACTATGGCTACACCTTC

d_call: NA
cdr3_length: 12
clone_size: few
v_call: TRBV13
j_call: TRBJ2-7
cdr3_aa: CASTSRDSTLYF
cdr3_nt: TGTGCCAGCACCTCTCGCGATTCTACCCTGTACTTC

d_call: NA
cdr3_length: 11
clone_size: many
v_call: TRBV12-3/TRBV12-4
j_call: TRBJ2-1
cdr3_aa: CASSLGNEQFF
cdr3_nt: TGTGCCAGCAGCTTAGGCAATGAGCAGTTCTTC

d_call: TRBD2
cdr3_length: 16
clone_size: NA
v_call: TRBV12-3/TRBV12-4
j_call: TRBJ2-3
cdr3_aa: CASSFQLAGGQVTQYF
cdr3_nt: TGTGCCAGCAGCTTCCAACTCGCGGGGGGGCAGGTTACGCAGTATTTT

d_call: NA
cdr3_length: 15
clone_size: NA
v_call: TRBV6-2/TRBV6-3
j_call: TRBJ1-5
cdr3_aa: CASANPQRGQRPQHF
cdr3_nt: TGTGCCAGCGCTAACCCTCAGAGGGGTCAAAGGCCCCAGCATTTT

d_call: TRBD2
cdr3_length: 16
clone_size: NA
v_call: TRBV7-8
j_call: TRBJ2-1
cdr3_aa: CASSPFLAGPSNEQFF
cdr3_nt: TGTGCCAGCAGCCCATTCCTAGCGGGCCCTTCCAATGAGCAGTTCTTC

d_call: NA
cdr3_length: 17
clone_size: few
v_call: TRBV7-6
j_call: TRBJ1-1
cdr3_aa: CASSLVAGDDLNTEAFF
cdr3_nt: TGTGCCAGCAGCTTAGTTGCCGGGGACGATCTGAACACTGAAGCTTTCTTT

d_call: NA
cdr3_length: 12
clone_size: few
v_call: TRBV15
j_call: TRBJ2-3
cdr3_aa: CATGDSADTQYF
cdr3_nt: TGTGCCACCGGGGATTCGGCAGATACGCAGTATTTT

d_call: TRBD1
cdr3_length: 16
clone_size: NA
v_call: TRBV14
j_call: TRBJ2-7
cdr3_aa: CASSQDLGTGLLEQYF
cdr3_nt: TGTGCCAGCAGCCAAGATCTGGGGACAGGCCTTCTAGAGCAGTACTTC

d_call: NA
cdr3_length: 15
clone_size: NA
v_call: TRBV7-9
j_call: TRBJ1-1
cdr3_aa: CASSTPGQMNTEAFF
cdr3_nt: TGTGCCAGCAGCACGCCCGGACAGATGAACACTGAAGCTTTCTTT

d_call: NA
cdr3_length: 15
clone_size: NA
v_call: TRBV7-2
j_call: TRBJ1-1
cdr3_aa: CASSSTGEKDTEAFF
cdr3_nt: TGTGCCAGCAGCTCTACTGGGGAGAAGGACACTGAAGCTTTCTTT

d_call: TRBD1
cdr3_length: 15
clone_size: NA
v_call: TRBV7-6
j_call: TRBJ1-5
cdr3_aa: CASSPGGYGNQPQHF
cdr3_nt: TGTGCCAGCAGCCCAGGGGGCTATGGCAATCAGCCCCAGCATTTT

d_call: TRBD1
cdr3_length: 15
clone_size: NA
v_call: TRBV7-6
j_call: TRBJ1-2
cdr3_aa: CASSLTGTANYGYTF
cdr3_nt: TGTGCCAGCAGCTTAACCGGGACAGCTAACTATGGCTACACCTTC

d_call: TRBD2
cdr3_length: 16
clone_size: few
v_call: TRBV7-2
j_call: TRBJ2-2
cdr3_aa: CASSFTRRGATGELFF
cdr3_nt: TGTGCCAGCAGCTTCACGCGGCGGGGGGCCACCGGGGAGCTGTTTTTT

d_call: NA
cdr3_length: 13
clone_size: NA
v_call: TRBV12-3/TRBV12-4
j_call: TRBJ1-2
cdr3_aa: CASSPGHRQGYTF
cdr3_nt: TGTGCCAGCAGTCCTGGACACAGGCAGGGCTACACCTTC

d_call: TRBD2
cdr3_length: 17
clone_size: NA
v_call: TRBV11-2
j_call: TRBJ2-1
cdr3_aa: CASSGGLAGELATEQFF
cdr3_nt: TGTGCCAGCAGCGGGGGACTAGCGGGGGAGCTTGCTACAGAGCAGTTCTTC

d_call: NA
cdr3_length: 11
clone_size: few
v_call: TRBV11-2
j_call: TRBJ1-1
cdr3_aa: CASVLSGEAFF
cdr3_nt: TGTGCCAGCGTCTTAAGCGGTGAAGCTTTCTTT

d_call: NA
cdr3_length: 14
clone_size: NA
v_call: TRBV7-2
j_call: TRBJ2-7
cdr3_aa: CASSSRDKFYEQYF
cdr3_nt: TGTGCCAGCAGCTCTCGTGACAAATTCTACGAGCAGTACTTC

d_call: TRBD2
cdr3_length: 13
clone_size: NA
v_call: TRBV7-8
j_call: TRBJ2-1
cdr3_aa: CASSWDYQDEQFF
cdr3_nt: TGTGCCAGCAGCTGGGACTACCAGGATGAGCAGTTCTTC